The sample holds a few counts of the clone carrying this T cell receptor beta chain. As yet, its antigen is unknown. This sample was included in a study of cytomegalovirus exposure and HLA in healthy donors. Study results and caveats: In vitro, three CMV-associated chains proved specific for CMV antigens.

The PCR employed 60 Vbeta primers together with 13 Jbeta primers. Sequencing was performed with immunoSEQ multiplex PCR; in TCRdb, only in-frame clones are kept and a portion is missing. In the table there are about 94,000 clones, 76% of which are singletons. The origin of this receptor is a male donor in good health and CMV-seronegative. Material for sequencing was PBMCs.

The chain's CDR3 is CASSLDGGTDTQYF. The CDR3 coding sequence is TGTGCCAGCAGCTTGGACGGAGGGACAGATACGCAGTATTTT. The gene calls are TRBV5-4 and TRBJ2-3; tentatively, D is TRBD2 (6 bases). The germline gives CDR1 SGHNT, CDR2 YYREEE (reference sequence). This CDR3 contains 14 residues. Trimming removed 0 bases from V and 3 bases from J, with 8 bases in between.